The 24 T cell receptor beta chains given below trace back to one sample, sequenced in a study of T cell changes during pregnancy in multiple sclerosis. Method: immunoSEQ multiplex PCR; TCRdb's copy keeps in-frame clones and lacks some. This sample has more than 90,000 clones, with 85% to 95% found just once. The sample here was peripheral blood, taken after pregnancy. These receptors all stem from a female donor with multiple sclerosis, enrolled in a pregnancy study.

The chain uses TRBV2 and TRBJ1-3; D not resolved. From germline, CDR1 is SNHLY and CDR2 FYNNEI. V dropped 6 bases and J dropped 0 bases, with 12 bases sitting between them. This CDR3 is 15 amino acids long. This CDR3 reads CASSPTAISGNTIYF. The DNA of the CDR3 is TGTGCCAGCAGCCCTACAGCCATCTCTGGAAACACCATATATTTT.

The V and J genes are TRBV30 and TRBJ1-4; D is unresolved. CDR3 length: 14 residues. Trimming took 0 bases from V and 8 from J, leaving 13 bases between them. Germline V gives CDR1 GTSNPN, CDR2 SVGIG (reference sequence). The CDR3 DNA reads as TGTGCCTGGAGTGTTTTCGGGATCGGGGAAAAACTGTTTTTT. Translation: CAWSVFGIGEKLFF.

The chain uses TRBV5-6 and TRBJ2-2; D might be TRBD2 (5 bases). Germline CDR1 SGHDT, CDR2 YYEEEE. This CDR3 contains 14 residues. V shed 0 bases and J shed 13 bases, with 16 bases lying between them. CDR3 region: CASSLVDSPRGLFF. As DNA, the CDR3 is TGTGCCAGCAGCTTGGTTGATAGTCCCCGGGGGCTGTTTTTT.

The chain recombines TRBV9 with TRBJ2-3; 9 bases align to TRBD2. V was pared by 3 bases and J by 2 bases, with 4 bases of the junction left unmatched. CDR3 size: 15 residues. CDR1 is SGDLS and CDR2 is YYNGEE in the germline V gene. The chain's CDR3 is CASSESSGDTDTQYF. The CDR3 DNA is TGTGCCAGCAGCGAATCTAGCGGGGACACAGATACGCAGTATTTT.

The chain couples TRBV7-6 to TRBJ2-1; D is undetermined. V gave up 2 bases and J gave up 12 bases, with 17 bases separating them. The CDR3 has 14 amino acids. From germline, CDR1 is SGHVS and CDR2 FNYEAQ. The CDR3 region has the DNA TGTGCCAGCAGCTTAAATGGTCTGGGCGACGGGCAGTTCTTC. Translation gives CASSLNGLGDGQFF.

J is TRBJ1-2 and V is TRBV5-4; possibly TRBD1 for D (6 bases). Trimming stripped 1 base from V and 4 bases from J, with 14 bases between. The CDR3 has 15 amino acids. Looked up from germline, CDR1 is SGHNT and CDR2 is YYREEE (reference sequence). The CDR3 sequence is CASSLKDSGIYGYTF. DNA of the CDR3: TGTGCCAGCAGCTTGAAGGACAGTGGGATCTATGGCTACACCTTC.

The V gene is TRBV27, the J gene TRBJ2-7, with 11 bases fitting TRBD1. V lost 6 bases and J lost 0; bases outside the gene matches: 7. The CDR3 has 16 residues. Germline CDR1 MNHEY, CDR2 SMNVEV (reference sequence). The CDR3 is CASRAGTGGYSYEQYF. In nucleotides, the CDR3 is TGTGCCAGCAGGGCCGGGACAGGGGGTTACTCCTACGAGCAGTACTTC.

J is TRBJ1-3 and V is TRBV13; unclear D gene. The germline CDR1 and CDR2 sequences are PRHDT and FYEKMQ (reference sequence). The CDR3 sequence is 15 residues long. V dropped 4 bases and J dropped 0 bases, with 10 bases sitting between them. The CDR3 DNA reads as TGTGCCAGCAGCTCTCGACTGGTCTCTGGAAACACCATATATTTT. It is translated as CASSSRLVSGNTIYF.

The CDR3 loop reads CASSPGGYPNYGYTF. The CDR3 DNA reads TGTGCCAGCAGCCCCGGCGGATACCCTAACTATGGCTACACCTTC. The rearrangement uses TRBV4-2 and TRBJ1-2, with unresolved D. Per the germline V gene, CDR1 is LGHNA and CDR2 is YNFKEQ. V lost 4 bases, J lost 0 bases, and 12 bases lay in between. The CDR3 is 15 residues long.

The chain couples TRBV7-9 to TRBJ2-7; a possible D gene is TRBD2 (7 bases). CDR3 length equals 14 residues. Trimming cost V 3 bases and J 5 bases, with 14 bases left between them. Per germline, CDR1 SEHNR and CDR2 FQNEAQ (reference sequence). This chain's CDR3 is CASSFAQGRDEQYF. For the CDR3, the DNA is TGTGCCAGCAGCTTCGCTCAGGGGAGGGACGAGCAGTACTTC.

V gene TRBV15 combines with J gene TRBJ2-7; 12 bases match TRBD2. The germline V gene has CDR1 LNHNV and CDR2 YYDKDF (reference sequence). The CDR3 covers 19 residues. The trim removed 0 bases at V and 5 bases at J, leaving 14 bases unmatched. CDR3 region: CATSRDSLIRTSGKDEQYF. CDR3 DNA sequence: TGTGCCACCAGCAGAGATTCCCTCATACGGACTAGCGGGAAGGACGAGCAGTACTTC.

The chain has TRBV7-2 and TRBJ2-7; D remains ambiguous. Germline assignment: CDR1 SGHTA and CDR2 FQGNSA. V was shortened by 7 bases and J by 1 base, with 17 bases between the two germline ends. This CDR3 is 15 amino acids long. The CDR3 here is CASIPVPGPSYEQYF. CDR3 bases: TGTGCCAGCATACCGGTGCCAGGCCCTTCCTACGAGCAGTACTTC.

The chain uses TRBV27 and TRBJ1-1; 8 nucleotides line up with TRBD1. CDR3 size: 17 residues. In germline, CDR1 is MNHEY, CDR2 SMNVEV (reference sequence). Trimming took 5 bases from V and 0 from J; bases not matched to a gene: 11. CDR3 loop: CASSLYRGGSVNTEAFF. Written as DNA, the CDR3 is TGTGCCAGCAGTCTTTACAGGGGGGGTTCGGTGAACACTGAAGCTTTCTTT.

This chain joins TRBV9 and TRBJ2-7; D is perhaps TRBD1 (5 bases). CDR1 SGDLS and CDR2 YYNGEE come from the germline V gene. V lost 7 bases, J lost 5 bases, and 16 bases lay in between. This CDR3 is 13 amino acids long. DNA for the CDR3: TGTGCCAGCGGGGCTGGGTTGATTGACGAGCAGTACTTC. This codes for CASGAGLIDEQYF.

The genes are TRBV7-9 and TRBJ1-3, with D tentatively TRBD1 (6 bases). Germline V CDR1 and CDR2: SEHNR, FQNEAQ (reference sequence). The CDR3 sequence is 15 residues long. Trimming pared 2 bases from V and 2 bases from J, leaving 10 bases between. This chain's CDR3 is CASSLNPGAGNTIYF. CDR3 DNA: TGTGCCAGCAGCTTAAATCCAGGGGCTGGAAACACCATATATTTT.

The chain recombines TRBV6-5 with TRBJ1-2; D gene uncertain. V lost 5 bases, J lost 0 bases, and 7 bases lay in between. In germline, CDR1 is MNHEY, CDR2 SVGAGI. The CDR3 contains 13 residues. CDR3 protein: CASSEKTNYGYTF. The CDR3 DNA is TGTGCCAGCAGTGAGAAAACTAACTATGGCTACACCTTC.

This sequence joins TRBV18 and TRBJ2-7; 7 nucleotides agree with TRBD1. Germline-derived CDR1 and CDR2 are KGHSH and LQKENI. The CDR3 totals 14 residues. The junction had 11 bases not matched to a gene; V was cut back by 8 bases and J by 4 bases. In DNA, the CDR3 is TGTGCCAGCGGCACTCGGGACAGCAGATACGAGCAGTACTTC. Translated: CASGTRDSRYEQYF.

V is TRBV6-1 and J is TRBJ1-1; TRBD1 is a possible D gene (5 bases). Trimming shortened V by 1 base and J by 7 bases, and 10 bases separated the two germline ends. CDR1 and CDR2 from the germline V gene are MNHNS and SASEGT. The CDR3 has 13 amino acids. The CDR3 DNA reads as TGTGCCAGCAGTGAAGTGGGGGAGGGTGAAGCTTTCTTT. Translating gives CASSEVGEGEAFF.

This chain links TRBV9 with TRBJ1-1; 8 bases line up with TRBD1. Looked up from germline, CDR1 is SGDLS and CDR2 is YYNGEE. The CDR3 is 15 amino acids. J was trimmed by 4 bases and V by 5 bases; bases with no gene match: 10. CDR3 nucleotide sequence: TGTGCCAGCAGGGGGGACAGGCTGAGGGCCACTGAAGCTTTCTTT. Translation: CASRGDRLRATEAFF. The full variable domain, completed using reference TRBV9 and TRBJ1-1, is DSGVTQTPKHLITATGQRVTLRCSPRSGDLSVYWYQQSLDQGLQFLIQYYNGEERAKGNILERFSAQQFPDLHSELNLSSLELGDSALYFCASRGDRLRATEAFFGQGTRLTVV.

The rearrangement joins TRBV19 to TRBJ1-1, with D possibly being TRBD1 (5 bases). The germline V and J ends were trimmed by 6 bases and 0 bases, with 17 bases remaining between them. CDR3 length: 16 amino acids. Germline CDR1 reads LNHDA; CDR2 reads SQIVND (reference sequence). The CDR3 spells CASSVGLQRLNTEAFF. The CDR3 DNA is TGTGCCAGTAGCGTGGGACTACAGCGCTTGAACACTGAAGCTTTCTTT.

The V call is TRBV7-2, the J call TRBJ2-7, with TRBD1 as a possible D gene (6 bases). This CDR3 has 15 amino acids. Germline-derived CDR1 and CDR2 are SGHTA and FQGNSA. With 1 base removed from V and 5 bases from J, the gap between germline ends came to 15 bases. The CDR3 reads CASSLGQAQRDEQYF. The CDR3 nucleotides are TGTGCCAGCAGCTTAGGACAGGCTCAGAGGGACGAGCAGTACTTC.

The chain recombines TRBV7-2 with TRBJ2-3; TRBD2 might be the D (6 bases). The germline gives CDR1 SGHTA, CDR2 FQGNSA. Trimming removed 10 bases from V and 0 bases from J, with 23 bases in between. The CDR3 is made up of 17 amino acids. CDR3 region: CATHRKRGTPSTDTQYF. The CDR3 DNA follows: TGTGCCACCCACCGTAAACGGGGGACTCCTAGCACAGATACGCAGTATTTT.

The rearrangement links TRBV27 to TRBJ1-4, with a weak D call TRBD1 (5 bases). Germline V gives CDR1 MNHEY, CDR2 SMNVEV (reference sequence). V was shortened by 5 bases and J by 8 bases, with 18 bases between the two germline ends. The CDR3 runs 15 residues. The CDR3 DNA reads as TGTGCCAGCAGTCCCTGGGGGGGGATAGTCGAAAAACTGTTTTTT. Its translation is CASSPWGGIVEKLFF.

The rearrangement joins TRBV19 to TRBJ1-2; D gene uncertain. Germline V gene sequence: CDR1 LNHDA, CDR2 SQIVND (reference sequence). V was cut by 7 bases and J by 1 base, with 10 bases left in between. The CDR3 is made up of 13 amino acids. The CDR3 nucleotides read TGTGCCAGTACCTCCCGGGATAACTATGGCTACACCTTC. Encoded protein: CASTSRDNYGYTF.